This T cell receptor beta chain is from a study of T cell responses to AZD1222 COVID-19 vaccine. Whole-study results and caveats: Receipt of two AZD1222 doses was followed by a rise in Spike-specific TCR breadth and depth.

TCRdb's copy holds only in-frame clones and misses some; the assay was immunoSEQ multiplex PCR. The repertoire includes roughly 160,000 clones, roughly 85% of them detected once, and around 1% sits in the top ten. Turning to this clone: The antigen remains undetermined.

Trimming took off 2 bases at V and 4 bases at J, with 9 bases between the two ends. The CDR3 totals 14 residues. Germline V lookup: CDR1 KGHSH, CDR2 LQKENI. The receptor was isolated from an adult who received the AZD1222 COVID-19 vaccine. The source material was peripheral blood, sampled 28 days after the second AZD1222 dose. V usage is TRBV18 and J usage is TRBJ1-5; possibly TRBD1 for D (5 bases). This CDR3 reads CASSPTGGNQPQHF. As DNA, the CDR3 is TGTGCCAGCTCACCAACGGGGGGGAATCAGCCCCAGCATTTT.